The next 8 T cell receptor beta chains were all read from a single sample in a study of blood T cell repertoires in COVID-19. TCRdb's table, derived via immunoSEQ multiplex PCR, lists solely in-frame clones and lacks some. The sample consists of more than 200,000 clones, roughly 80% of them appearing once. Sequenced sample: peripheral blood. Receptors were obtained from a woman of 80 years or more with COVID-19, enrolled during active disease.

V and J are TRBV7-2 and TRBJ1-3, with 8 bases lining up with TRBD1. The CDR3 spans 16 residues. Germline V lookup: CDR1 SGHTA, CDR2 FQGNSA. V shed 3 bases and J 6 bases; nucleotides not matched to a gene: 10. The CDR3 loop reads CASSLGPGGPINTIYF. Here the CDR3 DNA reads TGTGCCAGCAGCTTGGGACCAGGGGGCCCCATAAACACCATATATTTT.

This clone has a single count. The chain uses TRBV11-2 and TRBJ1-5; 8 bases fit TRBD1. The CDR3 loop spans 15 amino acids. Trimming took 5 bases from V and 0 from J; bases not matched to a gene: 3. Germline V gene data show CDR1 as SGHAT and CDR2 as FQNNGV. This chain's CDR3 is CASSPTGDSNQPQHF. In nucleotides, the CDR3 is TGTGCCAGCAGCCCGACAGGGGATAGCAATCAGCCCCAGCATTTT.

The J gene is TRBJ2-1, the V gene TRBV28; 9 positions agree with TRBD1. After removal of 3 bases from V and 9 bases from J, the junction contained 9 bases not matched to a gene. Germline loops: CDR1 MDHEN, CDR2 SYDVKM. The CDR3 contains 15 residues. This chain's CDR3 is CASSFPGTGLGEQFF. The CDR3 DNA reads TGTGCCAGCAGTTTTCCCGGGACAGGGTTGGGTGAGCAGTTCTTC.

This clone was seen only once. V and J are TRBV19 and TRBJ1-5; the D gene is possibly TRBD1 (5 bases). This CDR3 is 15 amino acids long. V lost 3 bases, J lost 3 bases, and 12 bases lay in between. CDR1 and CDR2 (germline): LNHDA, SQIVND (reference sequence). The CDR3 is CASSMQGVINQPQHF. The CDR3 bases are TGTGCCAGTAGTATGCAAGGGGTGATCAATCAGCCCCAGCATTTT.

The chain carries TRBV4-1 and TRBJ2-3, with 7 positions matching TRBD2. V dropped 1 base and J dropped 3; count of bases not matched to a gene: 7. Germline lookup yields CDR1 MGHRA and CDR2 YSYEKL. The length of the CDR3 is 16 residues. CDR3 amino acids: CASSQVGRGRTDTQYF. CDR3 coding DNA: TGCGCCAGCAGCCAAGTGGGGCGGGGGAGGACAGATACGCAGTATTTT.

The chain has TRBV5-1 and TRBJ1-3; D might be TRBD1 (6 bases). Germline values: CDR1 SGHRS, CDR2 YFSETQ. V was cut by 4 bases and J by 0 bases, with 11 bases left in between. This CDR3 is built from 15 residues. The CDR3 sequence: CASSTTGDSGNTIYF. In DNA form, the CDR3 reads TGCGCCAGCAGCACGACAGGTGACTCTGGAAACACCATATATTTT.

The chain combines TRBV7-9 with TRBJ1-1; no firm D call. Germline values: CDR1 SEHNR, CDR2 FQNEAQ (reference sequence). Trimming cost V 1 base and J 3 bases, with 3 bases left between them. The CDR3 is made up of 12 amino acids. CDR3 bases: TGTGCCAGCAGCTTAGACTACACTGAAGCTTTCTTT. This encodes CASSLDYTEAFF. The full variable domain, rest sourced from reference TRBV7-9 and TRBJ1-1, is DTGVSQNPRHKITKRGQNVTFRCDPISEHNRLYWYRQTLGQGPEFLTYFQNEAQLEKSRLLSDRFSAERPKGSFSTLEIQRTEQGDSAMYLCASSLDYTEAFFGQGTRLTVV.

The chain joins TRBV18 to TRBJ1-1; no firm D call. Deletions cut 0 bases from V and 7 bases from J, with 15 bases between. The CDR3 length is 15 residues. CDR1 and CDR2 from the germline V gene are KGHSH and LQKENI. The chain's CDR3 is CASSPPMSEGDEAFF. The CDR3 bases are TGTGCCAGCTCACCACCGATGAGTGAGGGTGATGAAGCTTTCTTT.